These 13 T cell receptor beta chains originate from one sample sequenced in a study of early T cells in non-severe SARS-CoV-2 infection (dated by TCRdb to 2020 to 2023). The receptor library was made with 5' RACE. For sequencing, a NextSeq 500 was employed. TCRdb handled the public reads itself, with Q25 trimming in fastp and clone calling in MiXCR, and kept productive beta chains. Rows are combined by CDR3 protein, so each entry shows the most common genes and DNA. The sample table records about 69,000 distinct CDR3 sequences; roughly 8.7% of these occur just once. The ten largest account for under 7% of the sample. The material sequenced was whole blood. All receptors come from an adult who was a healthcare worker with PCR-confirmed SARS-CoV-2 infection or an uninfected control (not recorded which).

This clonotype was seen at least ten times. V and J are TRBV12-3 or TRBV12-4 and TRBJ1-5; no firm D call. Between the trimmed V and J ends, which lost 3 bases and 4 bases, there was a span of 7 bases. The length of the CDR3 is 13 residues. This CDR3 reads CASSLTENQPQHF. Written as DNA, the CDR3 is TGTGCCAGCAGTTTGACGGAGAATCAGCCCCAGCATTTT.

This clonotype was detected only a few times. V usage is TRBV7-6 and J usage is TRBJ2-2; the match to TRBD1 covers 8 bases. The length of the CDR3 is 21 residues. Unmatched junction bases numbered 19, after V lost 4 bases and J lost 0 bases. Per germline, CDR1 SGHVS and CDR2 FNYEAQ. CDR3 residues: CASSSTRSGGGFSSNTGELFF. DNA of the CDR3: TGTGCCAGCAGCTCGACTCGTTCAGGGGGCGGTTTTTCCTCGAACACCGGGGAGCTGTTTTTT.

This clonotype was detected ten times or more. The V and J genes are TRBV7-2 and TRBJ1-1; the D gene is possibly TRBD1 (6 bases). Trimming removed 5 bases from V and 2 bases from J, with 15 bases in between. Looked up from germline, CDR1 is SGHTA and CDR2 is FQGNSA. The CDR3 extends over 15 amino acids. In DNA, the CDR3 is TGTGCCAGCAGCACCCCGACAGGTTTTAACACTGAAGCTTTCTTT. It translates to CASSTPTGFNTEAFF.

This chain uses TRBV6-2 or TRBV6-3 with TRBJ2-4; no clear D gene. V was clipped by 3 bases and J by 8 bases, with 14 bases between them. CDR1 is MNHEY and CDR2 is SVGEGT in the germline V gene. This CDR3 is 14 amino acids long. CDR3 in amino acids: CASSYSRSLDIQYF. The CDR3 DNA is TGTGCCAGCAGTTATTCGCGGAGTTTAGACATTCAGTACTTC.

This clonotype has a handful of counts. The V and J genes are TRBV7-8 and TRBJ1-5; no clear D. The CDR3 runs 12 residues. Germline loops: CDR1 SGHVS, CDR2 FQNEAQ. V shed 3 bases and J shed 3 bases, with 3 bases lying between them. The CDR3 region has the DNA TGTGCCAGCAGCTTGCCCAATCAGCCCCAGCATTTT. It specifies CASSLPNQPQHF.

This rearrangement joins TRBV14 to TRBJ2-3, with D perhaps being TRBD1 or TRBD2 (6 bases each). CDR3 length: 16 residues. V was clipped by 0 bases and J by 4 bases, with 14 bases between them. Germline CDR1 and CDR2: SGHDN and FVKESK. The CDR3 DNA is TGTGCCAGCAGCCAAGACAGAAACAGGGACTCAGATACGCAGTATTTT. This encodes CASSQDRNRDSDTQYF.

This clonotype was observed at least ten times. The genes are TRBV20-1 and TRBJ1-1; D call uncertain. CDR1 is DFQATT, CDR2 SNEGSKA, per germline (reference sequence). Between the trimmed V and J ends, which lost 5 bases and 7 bases, there was a span of 11 bases. The CDR3 extends over 11 amino acids. The CDR3 loop is CSASKQREAFF. The CDR3 DNA sequence: TGCAGTGCTTCTAAACAGCGTGAAGCTTTCTTT.

This clonotype has ten or more counts. This sequence joins TRBV7-8 and TRBJ2-3; D gene unclear. The germline CDR1 and CDR2 sequences are SGHVS and FQNEAQ. V dropped 2 bases and J dropped 2 bases, with 8 bases sitting between them. This CDR3 comprises 14 residues. CDR3 sequence: CASSLLHSTDTQYF. CDR3 coding DNA: TGTGCCAGCAGCTTACTCCATTCCACAGATACGCAGTATTTT.

The chain employs TRBV30 and TRBJ1-4; TRBD1 is a possible D gene (5 bases). The length of the CDR3 is 14 residues. V was trimmed by 5 bases and J by 2 bases, leaving 12 bases between them. The V gene's germline CDR1 is GTSNPN and CDR2 SVGIG (reference sequence). CDR3 sequence: CAWSSGSTNEKLFF. CDR3 DNA: TGTGCCTGGTCCTCAGGGTCCACTAATGAAAAACTGTTTTTT.

The table lists this clonotype with many counts. The gene calls are TRBV10-1 and TRBJ2-1; D gene uncertain. The CDR3 loop spans 13 amino acids. Looked up from germline, CDR1 is WNHNN and CDR2 is SYGVQD (reference sequence). V gave up 2 bases and J gave up 5 bases, with 7 bases separating them. The CDR3 sequence: CASSENLDNEQFF. The CDR3 DNA follows: TGCGCCAGCAGTGAGAATTTGGACAATGAGCAGTTCTTC.

This clonotype was counted at least ten times. This rearrangement joins TRBV7-2 to TRBJ1-1; D not certain. Deletions cut 5 bases from V and 4 bases from J, with 11 bases between. Germline loops: CDR1 SGHTA, CDR2 FQGNSA. This CDR3 spans 13 amino acids. CDR3 in DNA: TGTGCCAGCAGCCAGACCTTGGCCACTGAAGCTTTCTTT. Its translation is CASSQTLATEAFF.

This clonotype appeared many times. V gene TRBV24-1 combines with J gene TRBJ2-1; TRBD2 is a possible D gene (6 bases). This CDR3 region has 15 residues. V was cut by 0 bases and J by 5 bases, with 10 bases left in between. From germline, CDR1 is KGHDR and CDR2 SFDVKD. The CDR3 is CATSDLRRGDNEQFF. The DNA for the CDR3 is TGTGCCACCAGTGATTTGCGGCGGGGCGACAATGAGCAGTTCTTC.

This clonotype occurred many times. The chain carries TRBV29-1 and TRBJ1-4; weak D call: TRBD1 (6 bases). Per the germline V gene, CDR1 is SQVTM and CDR2 is ANQGSEA. V was cut by 6 bases and J by 11 bases, with 13 bases left in between. The CDR3 is made up of 11 amino acids. The CDR3 loop reads CSVGQGNKLFF. DNA for the CDR3: TGCAGCGTAGGCCAGGGGAACAAACTGTTTTTT.